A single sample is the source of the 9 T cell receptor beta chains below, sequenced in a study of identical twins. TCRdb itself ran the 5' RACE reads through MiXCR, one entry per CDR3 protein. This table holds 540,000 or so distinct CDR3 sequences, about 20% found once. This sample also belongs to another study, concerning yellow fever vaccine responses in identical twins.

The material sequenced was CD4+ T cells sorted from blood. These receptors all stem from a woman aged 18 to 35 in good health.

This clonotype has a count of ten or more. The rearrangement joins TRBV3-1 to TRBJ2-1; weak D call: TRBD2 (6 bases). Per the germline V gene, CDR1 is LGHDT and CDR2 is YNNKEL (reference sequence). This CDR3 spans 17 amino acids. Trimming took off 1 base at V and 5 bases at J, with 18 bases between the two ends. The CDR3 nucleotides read TGTGCCAGCAGCCAAGGAATTGGAGGGGCCTTTGACAATGAGCAGTTCTTC. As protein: CASSQGIGGAFDNEQFF.

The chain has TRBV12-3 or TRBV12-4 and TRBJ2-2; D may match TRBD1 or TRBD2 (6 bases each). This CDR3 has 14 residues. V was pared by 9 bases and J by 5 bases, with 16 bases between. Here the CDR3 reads CASHRGAGTGELFF. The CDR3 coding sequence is TGTGCCAGTCATAGGGGGGCAGGTACCGGGGAGCTGTTTTTT.

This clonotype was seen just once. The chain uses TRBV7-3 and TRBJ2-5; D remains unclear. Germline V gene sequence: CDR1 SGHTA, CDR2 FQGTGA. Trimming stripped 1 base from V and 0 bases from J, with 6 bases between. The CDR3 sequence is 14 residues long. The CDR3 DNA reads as TGTGCCAGCAGCTTAAGGCCAGACCAAGAGACCCAGTACTTC. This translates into CASSLRPDQETQYF. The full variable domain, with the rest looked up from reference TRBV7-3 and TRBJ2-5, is GAGVSQTPSNKVTEKGKYVELRCDPISGHTALYWYRQSLGQGPEFLIYFQGTGAADDSGLPNDRFFAVRPEGSVSTLKIQRTERGDSAVYLCASSLRPDQETQYFGPGTRLLVL.

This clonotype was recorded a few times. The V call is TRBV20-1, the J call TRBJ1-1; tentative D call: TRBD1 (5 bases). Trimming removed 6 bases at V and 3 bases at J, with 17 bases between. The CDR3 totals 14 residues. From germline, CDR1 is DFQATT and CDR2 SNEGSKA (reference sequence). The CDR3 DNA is TGCAGTGCCCCACGTGGGGGAGGGGACACTGAAGCTTTCTTT. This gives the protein CSAPRGGGDTEAFF.

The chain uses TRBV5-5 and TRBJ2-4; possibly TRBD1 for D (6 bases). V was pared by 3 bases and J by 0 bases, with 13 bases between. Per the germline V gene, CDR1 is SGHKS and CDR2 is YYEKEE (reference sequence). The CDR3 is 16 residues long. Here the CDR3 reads CASSSGTPLAKNIQYF. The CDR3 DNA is TGTGCCAGCAGCTCCGGGACACCCTTAGCCAAAAACATTCAGTACTTC.

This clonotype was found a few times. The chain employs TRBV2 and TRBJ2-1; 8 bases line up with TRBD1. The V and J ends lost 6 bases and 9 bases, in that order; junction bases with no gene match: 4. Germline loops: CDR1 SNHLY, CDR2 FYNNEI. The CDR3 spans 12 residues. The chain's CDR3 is CASRGDRSEQFF. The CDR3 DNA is TGTGCCAGCAGGGGGGACAGGAGTGAGCAGTTCTTC. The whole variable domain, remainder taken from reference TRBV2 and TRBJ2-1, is EPEVTQTPSHQVTQMGQEVILRCVPISNHLYFYWYRQILGQKVEFLVSFYNNEISEKSEIFDDQFSVERPDGSNFTLKIRSTKLEDSAMYFCASRGDRSEQFFGPGTRLTVL.

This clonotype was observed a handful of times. The DNA of the CDR3 is TGTGCCAGCACCTCCAAGTCTAGTGGCGGGTTCAATGAGCAGTTCTTC. This gives the protein CASTSKSSGGFNEQFF. This rearrangement joins TRBV3-1 to TRBJ2-1; a weak D match, TRBD2 (5 bases). Germline V gene data show CDR1 as LGHDT and CDR2 as YNNKEL (reference sequence). V dropped 7 bases and J dropped 6 bases, with 22 bases sitting between them. This CDR3 has 16 amino acids.

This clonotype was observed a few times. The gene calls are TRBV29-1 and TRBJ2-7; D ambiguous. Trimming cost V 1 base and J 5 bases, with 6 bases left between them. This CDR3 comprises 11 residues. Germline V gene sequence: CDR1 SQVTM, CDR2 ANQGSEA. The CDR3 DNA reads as TGCAGCGTTGAAGTGGGGAACGAGCAGTACGTC. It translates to CSVEVGNEQYV.

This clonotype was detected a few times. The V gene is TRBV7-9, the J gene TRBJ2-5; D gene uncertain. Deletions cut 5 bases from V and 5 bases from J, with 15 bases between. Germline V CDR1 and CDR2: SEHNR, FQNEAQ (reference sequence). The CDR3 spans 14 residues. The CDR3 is CASSAKDSSETQYF. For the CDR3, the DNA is TGTGCCAGCAGCGCGAAAGACTCCTCGGAGACCCAGTACTTC.